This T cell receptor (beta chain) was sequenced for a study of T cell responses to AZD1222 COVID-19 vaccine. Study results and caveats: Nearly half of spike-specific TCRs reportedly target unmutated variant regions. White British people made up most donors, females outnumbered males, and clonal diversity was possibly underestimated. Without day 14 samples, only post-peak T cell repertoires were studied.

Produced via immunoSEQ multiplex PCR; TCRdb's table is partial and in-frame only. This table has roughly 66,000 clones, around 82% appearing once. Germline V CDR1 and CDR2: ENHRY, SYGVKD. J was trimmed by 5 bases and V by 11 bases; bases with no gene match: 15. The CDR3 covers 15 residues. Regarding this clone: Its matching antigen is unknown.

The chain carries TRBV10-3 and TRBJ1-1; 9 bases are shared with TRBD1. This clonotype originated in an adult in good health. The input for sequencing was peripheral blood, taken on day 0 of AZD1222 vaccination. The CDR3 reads CASSPGQGTRTEAFF. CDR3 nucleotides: TGTGCCTCCTCCCCGGGACAGGGAACGCGAACTGAAGCTTTCTTT.